This T cell receptor beta chain is from a study of T cells in Graves' hyperthyroidism and ophthalmopathy. RNA transcripts served as the template for amplifying TCR beta CDR3 regions. During a first-round RT-PCR of the TCR CDR3, the HTBI primer set was used. TCRdb redid the calling of the multiplex PCR reads with MiXCR, one entry per CDR3 protein. The table records roughly 640,000 distinct CDR3 sequences, roughly 16% of them present only once. CDR1 SEHNR and CDR2 FQNEAQ come from the germline V gene (reference sequence). The CDR3 is made up of 13 amino acids. The germline V and J ends were trimmed by 6 bases and 4 bases, with 13 bases remaining between them.

Sequenced: blood. This receptor was identified in a woman between 40 and 50 years old with Graves' ophthalmopathy. The chain recombines TRBV7-9 with TRBJ2-7, with D tentatively TRBD2 (6 bases). The CDR3 DNA reads as TGTGCCAGCAGGTCCCCGGGGACTTACGAGCAGTACTTC. It is translated as CASRSPGTYEQYF.